The rows below give T cell receptor beta chains drawn from one sample of a study of T cell responses to AZD1222 COVID-19 vaccine. Generated by immunoSEQ multiplex PCR, the TCRdb table keeps only in-frame clones and is missing some. This sample has more than 75,000 clones, with about nine tenths found just once. This specimen consisted of peripheral blood, obtained 28 days after the second AZD1222 dose. These receptors were collected from an adult who received the AZD1222 COVID-19 vaccine. The conserved cysteine and the conserved F or W are not part of the CDR3 here.

V | CDR3
TRBV10-2 | ASVGQANTGELF
TRBV20-1 | SARILQAQY
TRBV5-1 | ASSSYGTARGYEQY
TRBV5-4 | ASSRNIQNTEAF
TRBV4-3 | ASSSGVGDTSTDTQY
TRBV7-9 | ASSLDGQGRAF
TRBV5-1 | ASSLQAGARFEQY
TRBV5-6 | ASSPLRGSGYT
TRBV11-2 | ASSQQGFDTGELF
TRBV12-3/TRBV12-4 | ASSLSGGEQF
TRBV28 | ASTLENTIY
TRBV7-7 | ASSLLHLGELF
TRBV5-1 | ASSLGGQGYSPLH
TRBV15 | ATSLRGGEQF
TRBV7-7 | ASSFAGVTGELF
TRBV11-2 | ASSLDRDRGHY
TRBV19 | ASIRTTEAF
TRBV29-1 | SVRTSGWHEQF
TRBV5-1 | ASSQLPGQGEAF
TRBV14 | ASTYSSYNSPLH
TRBV14 | ASSQERGGDKKFEAF
TRBV28 | ASSLGAVYEQY
TRBV5-6 | ASSFGIAGVRGTDTQY
TRBV7-9 | ASSFRVANQPQH
TRBV7-2 | ASSPVRTGELF
TRBV9 | ASSVAVGTGYGYT
TRBV11-2 | ASSRQTGLLSPLH
TRBV6-2/TRBV6-3 | ASSPPPVPYQPQH
TRBV5-1 | ASSWTTGNTGELF
TRBV5-1 | ASSLGLTNTGELF
TRBV19 | ASSPRDRSTEAF
TRBV15 | ATRPEVGQSEIAKNIQY
TRBV29-1 | SSQLSSMNTEAF
TRBV7-2 | ASSLDGPPGTGELF
TRBV5-4 | ASSLAGPTETQY
TRBV12-5 | ASGLIPSTSGVLNTDTQY
TRBV4-2 | ASSQDRQLNTEAF
TRBV13 | ASSLTGETQY
TRBV11-2 | ASSRSSGNTIY
TRBV18 | ASSGANPQETQY
TRBV11-2 | ASSSGPYNSPLH
TRBV5-1 | ASSTGGTGLYGYT
TRBV19 | ASSPGQGFRDTQY
TRBV9 | ASRASGDTQY
TRBV6-5 | ASSSTGTGVQH
TRBV11-2 | ASSPVGTDYGYT
TRBV7-8 | ASSSFDTQY
TRBV5-4 | ASSLVAGATYGYT
TRBV5-1 | ASSLRASSYNEQF
TRBV9 | ASSVAGQRGSEQH
TRBV5-4 | ASRPDLQGATDTQY
TRBV28 | ATKIGGTNEKLF
TRBV4-1 | ASSQGEAGAYGYT
TRBV7-2 | ASSLVAGVPGGPQH